The next 15 T cell receptor beta chains were all read from a single sample in a study of shared clonotypes between healthy human individuals (dated by TCRdb to the early 2020s). Libraries were constructed by the immunoSEQ multiplex PCR assay. The immuneACCESS repertoire file appears here via TCRdb, limited to in-frame rearrangements. These files lack a portion of the clones; in checked studies, under half of the deficit traces to unresolved V genes, and the cause of the others is not known. The sample table holds about 650,000 clones, of which over 95% were seen once. The ten top clones hold roughly 0.1% of the sample. CD8 naive samples consisted of CD45RO-negative cells that were positively selected for CCR7, yielding a CD45RA+CCR7+ population without TemRA cells. Sequencing was performed on naive CD8+ T cells sorted from blood. The label giving this sample's cell subset or site can be read as: CD45RA+CCR7+. These receptors were taken from a woman in her thirties in good health.

The CDR3 reads CSTAVSGRTYNEQFF. CDR3 sequence (DNA): TGCAGCACCGCGGTTAGCGGGAGAACTTACAATGAGCAGTTCTTC. J is TRBJ2-1 and V is TRBV29-1; 9 bases agree with TRBD2. V lost 8 bases to trimming and J lost 4 bases; unmatched junction nucleotides: 12. Germline loops: CDR1 SQVTM, CDR2 ANQGSEA. The CDR3 has 15 residues.

V gene TRBV15 combines with J gene TRBJ2-3, with TRBD2 matching over 9 bases. Germline loops: CDR1 LNHNV, CDR2 YYDKDF (reference sequence). The length of the CDR3 is 16 residues. With V trimmed by 0 bases and J by 1 base, 2 bases remained unmatched. This CDR3 reads CATSRERTSGTDTQYF. CDR3 nucleotide sequence: TGTGCCACCAGCAGAGAACGGACTAGCGGCACAGATACGCAGTATTTT.

This clone was seen just once. J is TRBJ2-5 and V is TRBV5-6, with a tentative D call TRBD1 (6 bases). Germline CDR1 is SGHDT and CDR2 is YYEEEE. The germline V and J ends were trimmed by 0 bases and 5 bases, with 14 bases remaining between them. This CDR3 has 15 residues. This CDR3 is CASSLAGQLGETQYF. The DNA for the CDR3 is TGTGCCAGCAGCTTGGCCGGACAGCTCGGGGAGACCCAGTACTTC.

Worth noting for this clone: The same CDR3 arises from other DNA sequences in this sample as well. The chain employs TRBV27 and TRBJ2-7; 10 bases agree with TRBD1. This CDR3 is 12 amino acids long. Germline V gives CDR1 MNHEY, CDR2 SMNVEV (reference sequence). Trimming at V came to 8 bases and at J to 4 bases, leaving 2 bases not matched to a gene. CDR3 loop: CASRTGGYEQYF. The DNA for the CDR3 is TGTGCCAGCCGGACAGGGGGATACGAGCAGTACTTC.

Regarding this clone: Other DNA sequences within the sample encode an identical CDR3. The J gene is TRBJ1-1, the V gene TRBV6-5, with D perhaps TRBD1 (6 bases). Germline assignment: CDR1 MNHEY and CDR2 SVGAGI. The CDR3 spans 14 residues. Trimming removed 4 bases from V and 1 base from J, with 10 bases in between. CDR3 in amino acids: CASSLTGPNTEAFF. In DNA form, the CDR3 reads TGTGCCAGCAGTTTGACAGGACCGAACACTGAAGCTTTCTTT.

The chain carries TRBV5-6 and TRBJ1-1, with unresolved D. V lost 1 base to trimming and J lost 3 bases, with 10 bases between them. Germline CDR1 and CDR2: SGHDT and YYEEEE. This CDR3 comprises 14 residues. The CDR3 DNA reads TGTGCCAGCAGCTTGTTTAGGGAATACACTGAAGCTTTCTTT. It translates to CASSLFREYTEAFF. Combining the CDR3 with reference TRBV5-6 and TRBJ1-1 gives the whole variable domain DAGVTQSPTHLIKTRGQQVTLRCSPKSGHDTVSWYQQALGQGPQFIFQYYEEEERQRGNFPDRFSGHQFPNYSSELNVNALLLGDSALYLCASSLFREYTEAFFGQGTRLTVV.

The J gene is TRBJ2-1, the V gene TRBV4-1; 9 bases match TRBD2. The CDR3 is 15 residues long. Germline-derived CDR1 and CDR2 are MGHRA and YSYEKL. The V segment lost 8 bases and the J segment 7 bases; nucleotides outside the gene matches: 12. The CDR3 here is CASREGLAGWNEQFF. CDR3 coding DNA: TGCGCCAGCCGGGAGGGCCTAGCGGGGTGGAATGAGCAGTTCTTC.

This clone was seen just once. The V gene is TRBV28, the J gene TRBJ1-1; possibly TRBD1 for D (5 bases). The length of the CDR3 is 16 residues. V dropped 8 bases and J dropped 4 bases, with 23 bases sitting between them. Looked up from germline, CDR1 is MDHEN and CDR2 is SYDVKM. CDR3 coding DNA: TGTGCCAGCGGGCTCTGCTTCGGGGCTAGTTGCACTGAAGCTTTCTTT. It translates to CASGLCFGASCTEAFF.

The chain couples TRBV5-6 to TRBJ2-1; D is perhaps TRBD2 (6 bases). From germline, CDR1 is SGHDT and CDR2 YYEEEE. Trimming left V 0 bases short and J 6 bases short, with 13 bases between. This CDR3 is built from 15 residues. CDR3 sequence: CASSLEEGLGNEQFF. In nucleotides, the CDR3 is TGTGCCAGCAGCTTGGAGGAGGGTTTGGGCAATGAGCAGTTCTTC.

The V gene is TRBV9, the J gene TRBJ2-5; D perhaps matches TRBD1 (5 bases). In germline, CDR1 is SGDLS, CDR2 YYNGEE. Trimming took off 3 bases at V and 1 base at J, with 10 bases between the two ends. The CDR3 is made up of 14 amino acids. The CDR3 bases are TGTGCCAGCAGCGGAGACAGAGTCCAAGAGACCCAGTACTTC. Protein: CASSGDRVQETQYF. Combining the CDR3 with reference TRBV9 and TRBJ2-5 gives the whole variable domain DSGVTQTPKHLITATGQRVTLRCSPRSGDLSVYWYQQSLDQGLQFLIQYYNGEERAKGNILERFSAQQFPDLHSELNLSSLELGDSALYFCASSGDRVQETQYFGPGTRLLVL.

J is TRBJ2-1 and V is TRBV5-6; D could derive from TRBD1 or TRBD2 (6 bases each). The germline V gene has CDR1 SGHDT and CDR2 YYEEEE. This CDR3 spans 16 amino acids. With 0 bases removed from V and 9 bases from J, the gap between germline ends came to 19 bases. CDR3 loop: CASSLVAGSGGGEQFF. The DNA for the CDR3 is TGTGCCAGCAGCTTGGTGGCAGGTTCCGGAGGGGGTGAGCAGTTCTTC.

The CDR3 DNA reads as TGTGCCAGCAGCTTGATTCGCGGATACACAGATACGCAGTATTTT. It yields the protein CASSLIRGYTDTQYF. This rearrangement joins TRBV5-5 to TRBJ2-3; D unclear. CDR3 size: 15 residues. The V gene's germline CDR1 is SGHKS and CDR2 YYEKEE (reference sequence). V lost 1 base and J lost 2, with 11 bases in between. Full variable domain (outside the CDR3, taken from reference TRBV5-5 and TRBJ2-3): DAGVTQSPTHLIKTRGQQVTLRCSPISGHKSVSWYQQVLGQGPQFIFQYYEKEERGRGNFPDRFSARQFPNYSSELNVNALLLGDSALYLCASSLIRGYTDTQYFGPGTRLTVL.

This clone was counted a single time. The V gene is TRBV29-1, the J gene TRBJ2-1; 9 bases are shared with TRBD1. This CDR3 spans 15 amino acids. CDR1 and CDR2 (germline): SQVTM, ANQGSEA. V dropped 2 bases and J dropped 6; count of bases not matched to a gene: 8. CDR3 coding DNA: TGCAGCGTTGAAAACGGACAGGGGAGCCCCAATGAGCAGTTCTTC. Its translation is CSVENGQGSPNEQFF.

The rearrangement uses TRBV9 and TRBJ2-4; D may be TRBD2 (6 bases). V lost 3 bases and J lost 7, with 14 bases in between. This CDR3 comprises 14 residues. Germline V gives CDR1 SGDLS, CDR2 YYNGEE. The chain's CDR3 is CASSARDSRNIQYF. The CDR3 DNA sequence: TGTGCCAGCAGCGCCCGGGACTCGAGGAACATTCAGTACTTC. Complete variable domain (other parts from reference TRBV9 and TRBJ2-4): DSGVTQTPKHLITATGQRVTLRCSPRSGDLSVYWYQQSLDQGLQFLIQYYNGEERAKGNILERFSAQQFPDLHSELNLSSLELGDSALYFCASSARDSRNIQYFGAGTRLSVL.

This clone was recorded once. The chain is built from TRBV28 and TRBJ1-2; D not certain. The CDR3 length is 15 residues. V lost 0 bases, J lost 8 bases, and 16 bases lay in between. Germline V gene data show CDR1 as MDHEN and CDR2 as SYDVKM. The DNA of the CDR3 is TGTGCCAGCAGTTTATGGCAGGAGGTGGTCAACGGCTACACCTTC. Amino acids: CASSLWQEVVNGYTF.